This TCR beta chain was obtained from a study of T cell responses to AZD1222 COVID-19 vaccine (dated by TCRdb to about 2021). Broadly, across the study: AZD1222 recipients with second doses at about 4 weeks or about 12 weeks were pooled, because spike-specific TCR depth and breadth did not differ between schedules. A total of 233 trial participants underwent TCR sequencing, of whom under 220 had received two doses of AZD1222 and around 25 had received two doses of the MenACWY control vaccine. Trial participants were enrolled into age subgroups of 18-55, 56-69 and 70-plus years, which contained approximately 150, 28 and 58 TCR-sequenced participants, respectively. The paper's findings and limits, for the study overall: After two AZD1222 doses, both the breadth and the depth of spike-specific TCRs were significantly higher than at day 0 and than in MenACWY recipients. CD4 TCRs associated with the vaccine covered the entire spike protein, and the dominant responses were in regions 160-218 and 743-854. Conclusions about previously exposed vaccinees were limited because only a handful of AZD1222 recipients were SARS-CoV-2 seropositive at baseline. Because no samples from the day 14 peak response were available, repertoires could be characterized only after the peak T cell response. The 56-69-year group was small, and its depth increase did not reach significance, likely because of low power. Most participants were white British and females outnumbered males, and the authors suggested that clonal diversity may have been underestimated. Reportedly, almost half of the unique spike-specific TCRs recognized epitopes lying outside the regions that are mutated in the B.1.351 and B.1.1.7 variants.

Comments on this clone: This clone's antigen is unknown. Base qualities are not provided; no much larger clone lies one nucleotide away.

Taken with the paper, the label for time point translates to: baseline before first vaccination. Vaccinee samples came from UK trials COV001 and COV002, including a single-blind randomized controlled phase 2/3 trial of AZD1222 (ChAdOx1 nCoV-19) in healthy adults. For TCRbeta chain sequencing, PBMC samples were collected from trial participants at day 0 and at day 28 after the second dose. From the cysteine up to the phenylalanine, the CDR3 has a length of 15 residues. Kept here is only the CDR3 DNA, which spans 45 bases and is read in frame from base 1. The V end loses 4 bases and the J end loses 9 bases, and a stretch of 19 bases separates them. The germline V gene yields MDHEN for CDR1 and SYDVKM for CDR2. The CDR3 regions of human TCRbeta chains were analyzed by immunosequencing. The published analysis was carried out like this. Repertoire TCRs were checked for matches against a reference library of SARS-CoV-2-specific TCRs that had been generated using the MIRA antigen-specificity platform. Breadth was defined as the fraction of unique TCRs that were SARS-CoV-2-associated. Depth was defined as the fraction of total T cells that were SARS-CoV-2-associated. Using the MIRA data, every spike-specific TCR was mapped to the spike region that the TCR reacted to and assigned to either a CD4 or a CD8 class. Log10-transformed breadth and depth values were compared by one-way ANOVA with Sidak's multiple comparisons tests. This is the immuneACCESS table as TCRdb keeps it, with only in-frame sequences that have V and J called. A part of the clones is gone; compared with another copy, unresolved V genes explain less than half, and the rest is unexplained. V, J and clone size are those of that table, while D and trimming were read from the DNA. The sample table shows around 67,000 clones, and 80% to 85% are seen once. Around 21% of the sample lies in the top ten.

The rearrangement combines TRBV28 with TRBJ2-1, with the D gene not confidently named. The sample in question was peripheral blood, obtained on day 0 of AZD1222 vaccination. The sequence came from an adult in good health. The bases read TGTGCCAGCAGTTCACCCCCCGCCGGTTTGTCTGAGCAGTTCTTC. Its product reads: CASSSPPAGLSEQFF.